Listed below are T cell receptor beta chains from one sample, sequenced in a study of cytomegalovirus exposure and HLA in healthy donors. Only in-frame clones appear in the TCRdb table, and some are missing; sequencing was by immunoSEQ multiplex PCR. Of approximately 140,000 clones listed, around 78% are singletons. Input material: PBMCs. All receptors derive from a woman aged 40 to 55 in good health and CMV-seropositive. CDR3s include the opening cysteine and the closing phenylalanine or tryptophan. A D gene is named only where the DNA matches it firmly.

v_call	d_call	cdr3_aa
TRBV30	NA	CAWSEQKNQPQHF
TRBV5-1	TRBD2	CASSLIAGDTQYF
TRBV5-4	TRBD1	CASSPTGGSAEAFF
TRBV6-5	TRBD2	CASSYSTGTSLYEQYF
TRBV30	TRBD1	CAWSRDRVNGYTF
TRBV6-1	NA	CASGSGAGSGNTIYF
TRBV6-6	NA	CASTSGETSYGYTF
TRBV4-1	TRBD1	CASSPGQGPTNEKLFF
TRBV18	TRBD1	CASSQTGAESGANVLTF
TRBV10-1	NA	CASISPHTGSYEQYF
TRBV25-1	TRBD1	CASSKRDRGTYNEQFF
TRBV6-5	TRBD1	CASVSGQGASYEQYF
TRBV6-5	TRBD2	CASSRQGTSGNEQFF
TRBV2	NA	CASSGRASNEKLFF
TRBV27	TRBD1	CASSFGTGDYEQYF
TRBV5-1	TRBD1	CASSLGGTGGTDTQYF
TRBV5-6	NA	CASSSTSYNEQFF
TRBV7-9	NA	CASSRGNQPQHF
TRBV5-4	TRBD2	CASSSGREGRETQYF
TRBV6-5	TRBD1	CASSYSTGGRETQYF
TRBV10-3	NA	CAISGGGTSTDTQYF
TRBV9	NA	CASSVESSYEQYF
TRBV18	NA	CASSPLAGSNNEQFF
TRBV5-4	TRBD2	CASSFRTSENTGELFF
TRBV5-1	NA	CASSLEASHTQYF
TRBV30	NA	CAWSSGGLDTQYF
TRBV6-6	NA	CASSSRGTGELFF
TRBV2	NA	CASSVQGYEQYF
TRBV7-7	NA	CASSFPRASNQPQHF
TRBV11-3	TRBD1	CASSFIHRGNYGYTF
TRBV4-1	NA	CASSLTGGAGNYNEQFF
TRBV7-7	NA	CASSLDVGGSGELFF
TRBV13	TRBD1	CASSAGTGGANTEAFF
TRBV19	NA	CASSIDRRRQAFF
TRBV27	TRBD2	CASSFSTGGAGELFF